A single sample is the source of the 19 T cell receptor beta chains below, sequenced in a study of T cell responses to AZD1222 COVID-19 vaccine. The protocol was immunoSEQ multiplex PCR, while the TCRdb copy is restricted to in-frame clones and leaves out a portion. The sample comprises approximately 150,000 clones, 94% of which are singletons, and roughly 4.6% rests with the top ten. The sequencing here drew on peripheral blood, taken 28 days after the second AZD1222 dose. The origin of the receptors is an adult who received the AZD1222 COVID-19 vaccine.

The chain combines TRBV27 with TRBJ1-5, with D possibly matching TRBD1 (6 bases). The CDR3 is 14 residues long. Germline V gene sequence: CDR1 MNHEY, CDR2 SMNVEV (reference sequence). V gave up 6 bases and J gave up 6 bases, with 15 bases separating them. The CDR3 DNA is TGTGCCAGCAGGGGGGGTGGGGGCGGTCAGCCCCAGCATTTT. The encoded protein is CASRGGGGGQPQHF.

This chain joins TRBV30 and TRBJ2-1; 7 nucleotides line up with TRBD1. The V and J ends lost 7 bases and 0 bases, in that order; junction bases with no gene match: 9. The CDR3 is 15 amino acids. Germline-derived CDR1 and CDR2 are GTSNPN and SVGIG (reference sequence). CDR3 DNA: TGTGCCTTGCCCCGACAGGGCAGCTCCTACAATGAGCAGTTCTTC. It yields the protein CALPRQGSSYNEQFF.

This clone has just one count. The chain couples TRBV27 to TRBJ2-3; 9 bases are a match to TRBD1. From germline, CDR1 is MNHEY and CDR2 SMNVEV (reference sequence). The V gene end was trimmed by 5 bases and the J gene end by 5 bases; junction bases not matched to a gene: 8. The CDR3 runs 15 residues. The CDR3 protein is CASSALGQGGDTQYF. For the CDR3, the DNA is TGTGCCAGCAGTGCTCTGGGACAGGGAGGAGATACGCAGTATTTT.

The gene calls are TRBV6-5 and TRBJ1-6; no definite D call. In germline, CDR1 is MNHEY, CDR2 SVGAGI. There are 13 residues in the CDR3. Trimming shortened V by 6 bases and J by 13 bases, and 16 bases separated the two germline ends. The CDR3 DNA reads TGTGCCAGCAGCGCAATCCTAGGTCCGCCCCTCCACTTT. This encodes CASSAILGPPLHF.

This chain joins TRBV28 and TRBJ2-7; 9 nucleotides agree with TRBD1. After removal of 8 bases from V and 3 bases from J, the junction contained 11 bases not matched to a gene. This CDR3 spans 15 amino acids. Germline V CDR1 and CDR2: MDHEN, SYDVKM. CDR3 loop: CASSGLGTGHYEQYF. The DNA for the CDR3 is TGTGCCAGCTCCGGCCTCGGGACAGGGCACTACGAGCAGTACTTC.

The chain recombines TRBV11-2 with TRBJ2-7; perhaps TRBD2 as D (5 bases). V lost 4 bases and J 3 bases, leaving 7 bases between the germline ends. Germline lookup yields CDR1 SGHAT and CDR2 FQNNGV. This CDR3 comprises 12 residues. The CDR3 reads CASSSAVYEQYF. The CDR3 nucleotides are TGTGCCAGCAGCTCAGCGGTCTACGAGCAGTACTTC.

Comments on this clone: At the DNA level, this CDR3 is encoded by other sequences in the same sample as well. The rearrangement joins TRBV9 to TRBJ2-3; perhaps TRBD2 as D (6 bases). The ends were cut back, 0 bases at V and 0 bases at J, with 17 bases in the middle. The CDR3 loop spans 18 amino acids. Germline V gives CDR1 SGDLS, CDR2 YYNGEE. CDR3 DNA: TGTGCCAGCAGCGTAGAGGGCGGGACCGGCTCTAGCACAGATACGCAGTATTTT. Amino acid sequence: CASSVEGGTGSSTDTQYF.

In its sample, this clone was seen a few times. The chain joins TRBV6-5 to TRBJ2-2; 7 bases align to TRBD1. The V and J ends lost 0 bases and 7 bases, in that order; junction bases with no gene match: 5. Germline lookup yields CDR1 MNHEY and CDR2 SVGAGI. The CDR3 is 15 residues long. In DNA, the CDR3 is TGTGCCAGCAGTTACTCCTGGGACAGTATCGGGGAGCTGTTTTTT. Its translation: CASSYSWDSIGELFF.

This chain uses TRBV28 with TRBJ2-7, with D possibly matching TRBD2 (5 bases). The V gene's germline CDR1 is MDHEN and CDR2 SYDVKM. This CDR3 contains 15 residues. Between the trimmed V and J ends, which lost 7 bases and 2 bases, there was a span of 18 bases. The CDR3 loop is CASTSTDGGPYEQYF. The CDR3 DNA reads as TGTGCCAGCACCTCCACGGACGGAGGACCCTACGAGCAGTACTTC.

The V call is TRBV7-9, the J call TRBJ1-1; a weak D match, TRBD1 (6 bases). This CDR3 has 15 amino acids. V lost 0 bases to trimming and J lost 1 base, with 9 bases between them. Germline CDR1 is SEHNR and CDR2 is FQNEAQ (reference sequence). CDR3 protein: CASSLADRKNTEAFF. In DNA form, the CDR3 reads TGTGCCAGCAGCTTAGCAGACAGGAAGAACACTGAAGCTTTCTTT.

The CDR3 here is CASSHGGRPYEQYF. CDR3 coding DNA: TGTGCCAGCAGCCACGGCGGGAGGCCCTACGAGCAGTACTTC. The chain combines TRBV14 with TRBJ2-7, with 8 bases that match TRBD2. Germline CDR1 is SGHDN and CDR2 is FVKESK. There are 14 residues in the CDR3. J gave up 2 bases and V 3 bases, and 3 bases lay outside the gene matches. The complete variable domain, with remaining parts taken from reference TRBV14 and TRBJ2-7, reads EAGVTQFPSHSVIEKGQTVTLRCDPISGHDNLYWYRRVMGKEIKFLLHFVKESKQDESGMPNNRFLAERTGGTYSTLKVQPAELEDSGVYFCASSHGGRPYEQYFGPGTRLTVT.

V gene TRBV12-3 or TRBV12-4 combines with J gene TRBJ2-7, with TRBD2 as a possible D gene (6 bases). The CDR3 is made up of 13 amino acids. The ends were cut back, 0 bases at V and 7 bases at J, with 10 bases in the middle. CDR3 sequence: CASSLARLAEQYF. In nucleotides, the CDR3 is TGTGCCAGCAGTTTAGCGAGGCTAGCGGAGCAGTACTTC.

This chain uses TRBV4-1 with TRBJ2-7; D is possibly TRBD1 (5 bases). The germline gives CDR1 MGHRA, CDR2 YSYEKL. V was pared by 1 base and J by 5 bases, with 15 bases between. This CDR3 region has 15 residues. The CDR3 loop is CASSQGGGVGDEQYF. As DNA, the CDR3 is TGCGCCAGCAGCCAAGGGGGCGGAGTAGGGGACGAGCAGTACTTC.

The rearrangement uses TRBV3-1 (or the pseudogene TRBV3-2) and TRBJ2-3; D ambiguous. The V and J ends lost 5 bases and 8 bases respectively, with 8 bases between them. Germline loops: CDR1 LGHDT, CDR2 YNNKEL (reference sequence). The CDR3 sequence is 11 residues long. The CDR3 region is CASSATGTQYF. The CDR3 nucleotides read TGTGCCAGCAGCGCCACGGGTACGCAGTATTTT.

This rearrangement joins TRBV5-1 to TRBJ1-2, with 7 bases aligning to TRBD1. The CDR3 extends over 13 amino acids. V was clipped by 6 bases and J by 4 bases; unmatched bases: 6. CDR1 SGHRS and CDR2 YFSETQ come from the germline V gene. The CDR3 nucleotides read TGCGCCAGCACCAAGGGACAGATCTATGGCTACACCTTC. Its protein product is CASTKGQIYGYTF. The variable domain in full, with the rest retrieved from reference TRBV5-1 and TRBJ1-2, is KAGVTQTPRYLIKTRGQQVTLSCSPISGHRSVSWYQQTPGQGLQFLFEYFSETQRNKGNFPGRFSGRQFSNSRSEMNVSTLELGDSALYLCASTKGQIYGYTFGSGTRLTVV.

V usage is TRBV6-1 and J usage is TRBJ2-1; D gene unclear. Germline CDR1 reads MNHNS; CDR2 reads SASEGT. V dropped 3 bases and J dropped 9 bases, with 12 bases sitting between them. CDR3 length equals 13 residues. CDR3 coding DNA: TGTGCCAGCAGTGAGATCGTAGGGCGTGAGCAGTTCTTC. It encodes CASSEIVGREQFF.

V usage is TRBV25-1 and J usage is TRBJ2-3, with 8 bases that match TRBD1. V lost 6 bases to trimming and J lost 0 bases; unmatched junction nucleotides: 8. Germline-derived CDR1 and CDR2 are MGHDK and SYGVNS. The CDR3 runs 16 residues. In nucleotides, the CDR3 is TGTGCCAGCAGCGAGATCCGGGACAGGAGCACAGATACGCAGTATTTT. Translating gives CASSEIRDRSTDTQYF.

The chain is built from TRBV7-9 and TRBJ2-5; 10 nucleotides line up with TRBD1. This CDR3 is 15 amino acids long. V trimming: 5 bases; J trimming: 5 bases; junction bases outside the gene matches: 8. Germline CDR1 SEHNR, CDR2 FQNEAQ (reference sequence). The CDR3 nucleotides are TGTGCCAGCAGCCCAACCGGGACAGGGGTCGAGACCCAGTACTTC. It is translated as CASSPTGTGVETQYF. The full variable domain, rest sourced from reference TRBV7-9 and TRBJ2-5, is DTGVSQNPRHKITKRGQNVTFRCDPISEHNRLYWYRQTLGQGPEFLTYFQNEAQLEKSRLLSDRFSAERPKGSFSTLEIQRTEQGDSAMYLCASSPTGTGVETQYFGPGTRLLVL.

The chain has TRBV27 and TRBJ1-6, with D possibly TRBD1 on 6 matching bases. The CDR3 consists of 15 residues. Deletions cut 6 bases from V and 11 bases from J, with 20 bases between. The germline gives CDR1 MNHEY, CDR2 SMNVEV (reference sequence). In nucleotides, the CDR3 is TGTGCCAGCAGGAACGCGTTGGGGGCCCGCGCACCCCTCCACTTT. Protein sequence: CASRNALGARAPLHF.